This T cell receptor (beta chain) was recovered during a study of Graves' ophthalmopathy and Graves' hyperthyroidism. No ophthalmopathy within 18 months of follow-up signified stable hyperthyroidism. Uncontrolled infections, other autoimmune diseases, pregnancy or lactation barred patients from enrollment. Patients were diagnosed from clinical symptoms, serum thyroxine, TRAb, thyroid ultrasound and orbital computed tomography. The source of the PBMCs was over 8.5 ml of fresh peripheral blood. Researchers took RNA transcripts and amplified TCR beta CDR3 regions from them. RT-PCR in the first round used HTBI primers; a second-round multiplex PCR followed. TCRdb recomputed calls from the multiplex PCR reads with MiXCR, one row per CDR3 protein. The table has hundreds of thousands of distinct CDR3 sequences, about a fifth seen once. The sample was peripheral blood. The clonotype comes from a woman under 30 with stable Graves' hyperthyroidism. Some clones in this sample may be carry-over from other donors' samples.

Here the CDR3 reads CASSVNSPYGYTF. CDR3 DNA: TGTGCCAGCAGTGTGAACAGCCCCTATGGCTACACCTTC. The J gene is TRBJ1-2, the V gene TRBV6-1; D is uncertain. Trimming cost V 4 bases and J 4 bases, with 10 bases left between them. Looked up from germline, CDR1 is MNHNS and CDR2 is SASEGT. This CDR3 is built from 13 residues.